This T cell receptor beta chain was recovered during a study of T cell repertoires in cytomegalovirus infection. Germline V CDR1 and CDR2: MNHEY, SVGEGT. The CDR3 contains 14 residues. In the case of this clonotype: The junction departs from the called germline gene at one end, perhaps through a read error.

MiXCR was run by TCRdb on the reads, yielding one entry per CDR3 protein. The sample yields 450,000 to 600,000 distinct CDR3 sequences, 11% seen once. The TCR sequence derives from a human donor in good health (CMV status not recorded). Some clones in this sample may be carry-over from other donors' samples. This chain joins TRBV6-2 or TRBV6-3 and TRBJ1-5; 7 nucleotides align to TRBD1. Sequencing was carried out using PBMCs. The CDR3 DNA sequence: TGTGCCTGCAGGGGGGCAGGGGCCAATCAGCCCCAGCATTTT. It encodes CACRGAGANQPQHF.